The 32 T cell receptor beta chains reported below all come from one sample, sequenced in a study of control samples from healthy donors and cancer patients. Clones were sequenced by immunoSEQ multiplex PCR, and TCRdb holds only the in-frame ones, with some missing. The table shows 95,000 to 150,000 clones, with approximately 87% occurring only once. The sample taken for sequencing was blood. The receptor set was obtained from a man younger than 40 in good health.

Concerning this clone: Different DNA sequences within this sample yield the same CDR3. The gene calls are TRBV15 and TRBJ2-3; D may be TRBD2 (6 bases). The V end lost 9 bases, the J end lost 5 bases, and 27 bases lay between the germline ends. This CDR3 spans 17 amino acids. Per germline, CDR1 LNHNV and CDR2 YYDKDF (reference sequence). DNA for the CDR3: TGTGCCACTAGCGGAGCTTTATGGGGGAGGATGGAAGATACGCAGTATTTT. Residues: CATSGALWGRMEDTQYF.

This clone was seen only once. The V and J genes are TRBV5-8 and TRBJ2-2; unclear D gene. Trimming took off 3 bases at V and 0 bases at J, with 9 bases between the two ends. This CDR3 is 15 amino acids long. Per the germline V gene, CDR1 is SGHTS and CDR2 is YDEGEE. The CDR3 protein is CASSSDVANTGELFF. The CDR3 coding sequence is TGTGCCAGCAGCTCGGACGTCGCGAACACCGGGGAGCTGTTTTTT.

The chain couples TRBV2 to TRBJ2-5; no firm D call. The germline V and J ends were trimmed by 6 bases and 5 bases, with 4 bases remaining between them. Germline V gene lookup returns CDR1 SNHLY and CDR2 FYNNEI. The CDR3 length is 10 residues. The chain's CDR3 is CASRMETQYF. CDR3 nucleotides: TGTGCCAGCAGGATGGAGACCCAGTACTTC.

The rearrangement uses TRBV6-5 and TRBJ1-2; TRBD1 aligns across 9 bases. CDR1 and CDR2 (germline): MNHEY, SVGAGI. The CDR3 runs to 13 residues. After removal of 5 bases from V and 5 bases from J, the junction contained 3 bases not matched to a gene. CDR3 in DNA: TGTGCCAGCAGTATAGGGACAGGGTATGGCTACACCTTC. Its translation is CASSIGTGYGYTF.

The genes are TRBV4-1 and TRBJ1-1; weak D call: TRBD1 (5 bases). Trimming removed 3 bases from V and 7 bases from J, with 12 bases in between. The CDR3 extends over 13 amino acids. CDR1 is MGHRA, CDR2 YSYEKL, per germline. CDR3 residues: CASSHLRDGEAFF. CDR3 DNA sequence: TGCGCCAGCAGCCACCTCCGGGACGGTGAAGCTTTCTTT.

This sequence joins TRBV3-1 (or the pseudogene TRBV3-2) and TRBJ1-6; possibly TRBD1 for D (5 bases). This CDR3 spans 13 amino acids. The V end was cut by 3 bases, the J end by 7 bases, with 7 bases between. Per germline, CDR1 LGHDT and CDR2 YNNKEL (reference sequence). CDR3 in amino acids: CASSHPGNSPLHF. The CDR3 DNA reads as TGTGCCAGCAGCCATCCAGGGAATTCACCCCTCCACTTT.

The rearrangement uses TRBV7-9 and TRBJ1-1; a possible D gene is TRBD1 (5 bases). Trimming pared 3 bases from V and 1 base from J, leaving 9 bases between. Germline CDR1 SEHNR, CDR2 FQNEAQ (reference sequence). The CDR3 runs to 14 residues. The CDR3 region is CASSLDTANTEAFF. As DNA, the CDR3 is TGTGCCAGCAGCTTGGACACAGCGAACACTGAAGCTTTCTTT. The full variable domain, its missing parts supplied by reference TRBV7-9 and TRBJ1-1, is DTGVSQNPRHKITKRGQNVTFRCDPISEHNRLYWYRQTLGQGPEFLTYFQNEAQLEKSRLLSDRFSAERPKGSFSTLEIQRTEQGDSAMYLCASSLDTANTEAFFGQGTRLTVV.

The rearrangement uses TRBV18 and TRBJ1-1; D uncertain. Trimming stripped 4 bases from V and 11 bases from J, with 14 bases between. The CDR3 loop spans 12 amino acids. Germline V CDR1 and CDR2: KGHSH, LQKENI. The CDR3, as DNA: TGTGCCAGCTCACATGACGAGGGCAAGGCTTTCTTT. Its translation: CASSHDEGKAFF.

The chain links TRBV2 to TRBJ2-5; perhaps TRBD1 as D (6 bases). The V gene's germline CDR1 is SNHLY and CDR2 FYNNEI. V gave up 8 bases and J gave up 7 bases, with 11 bases separating them. The CDR3 extends over 11 amino acids. In DNA, the CDR3 is TGTGCCAGCCACAGGGAGACGACCCAGTACTTC. Amino acid sequence: CASHRETTQYF.

The V gene is TRBV27, the J gene TRBJ1-4; weak D call: TRBD1 (5 bases). V was shortened by 6 bases and J by 0 bases, with 8 bases between the two germline ends. There are 14 residues in the CDR3. Germline CDR1 MNHEY, CDR2 SMNVEV (reference sequence). The CDR3, as DNA: TGTGCCAGCAGAAGGGGCTCAACTAATGAAAAACTGTTTTTT. Protein: CASRRGSTNEKLFF.

V gene TRBV19 combines with J gene TRBJ1-3; D call uncertain. V lost 4 bases and J 3 bases, leaving 10 bases between the germline ends. The germline gives CDR1 LNHDA, CDR2 SQIVND (reference sequence). This CDR3 is 14 amino acids long. CDR3 nucleotides: TGTGCCAGTAGTACTGGACTGGGTGGAAACACCATATATTTT. This codes for CASSTGLGGNTIYF. The full variable domain, completed using reference TRBV19 and TRBJ1-3, is DGGITQSPKYLFRKEGQNVTLSCEQNLNHDAMYWYRQDPGQGLRLIYYSQIVNDFQKGDIAEGYSVSREKKESFPLTVTSAQKNPTAFYLCASSTGLGGNTIYFGEGSWLTVV.

The CDR3 coding sequence is TGTGCCAGCAGCTTAGACGAGCGAGGGGGTGAGCAGTACTTC. This gives the protein CASSLDERGGEQYF. The chain employs TRBV11-3 and TRBJ2-7, with D possibly being TRBD1 (6 bases). V lost 0 bases, J lost 7 bases, and 13 bases lay in between. The CDR3 is made up of 14 amino acids. CDR1 SGHNT and CDR2 YENEEA come from the germline V gene.

V and J are TRBV18 and TRBJ2-1; D might be TRBD1 or TRBD2, each matching 6 bases. V dropped 0 bases and J dropped 10 bases, with 19 bases sitting between them. Germline V lookup: CDR1 KGHSH, CDR2 LQKENI. This CDR3 spans 16 amino acids. The DNA for the CDR3 is TGTGCCAGCTCACCACCCGCAGGGGCGGGGTCAGGGGAGCAGTTCTTC. Its translation is CASSPPAGAGSGEQFF. Full variable domain (rest looked up from reference TRBV18 and TRBJ2-1): NAGVMQNPRHLVRRRGQEARLRCSPMKGHSHVYWYRQLPEEGLKFMVYLQKENIIDESGMPKERFSAEFPKEGPSILRIQQVVRGDSAAYFCASSPPAGAGSGEQFFGPGTRLTVL.

This clone has more than one count but fewer than ten. The chain joins TRBV2 to TRBJ1-1; D not resolved. Germline CDR1 and CDR2: SNHLY and FYNNEI. The CDR3 totals 14 residues. The ends were cut back, 4 bases at V and 5 bases at J, with 14 bases in the middle. The DNA of the CDR3 is TGTGCCAGCAGTGTCGCCGACTTTGGGACTGAAGCTTTCTTT. It is translated as CASSVADFGTEAFF.

As for this clone: In the same sample, other DNA sequences code for this CDR3. J is TRBJ2-2 and V is TRBV19, with a weak D call TRBD2 (6 bases). Germline assignment: CDR1 LNHDA and CDR2 SQIVND (reference sequence). CDR3 size: 14 residues. V was shortened by 6 bases and J by 2 bases, with 10 bases between the two germline ends. CDR3: CASRGGFNTGELFF. CDR3 bases: TGTGCCAGTAGGGGGGGTTTCAACACCGGGGAGCTGTTTTTT. Looking up the rest from reference TRBV19 and TRBJ2-2 gives the full variable domain: DGGITQSPKYLFRKEGQNVTLSCEQNLNHDAMYWYRQDPGQGLRLIYYSQIVNDFQKGDIAEGYSVSREKKESFPLTVTSAQKNPTAFYLCASRGGFNTGELFFGEGSRLTVL.

This clone was seen only a few times. The chain employs TRBV11-3 and TRBJ2-1, with D tentatively TRBD2 (7 bases). The V end lost 0 bases, the J end lost 1 base, and 10 bases lay between the germline ends. The CDR3 has 16 amino acids. The V gene's germline CDR1 is SGHNT and CDR2 YENEEA. The CDR3 region is CASSLEGGGSYNEQFF. The CDR3 DNA reads as TGTGCCAGCAGCTTAGAAGGGGGAGGGTCCTACAATGAGCAGTTCTTC. The variable domain in full, with the rest retrieved from reference TRBV11-3 and TRBJ2-1, is EAGVVQSPRYKIIEKKQPVAFWCNPISGHNTLYWYLQNLGQGPELLIRYENEEAVDDSQLPKDRFSAERLKGVDSTLKIQPAELGDSAVYLCASSLEGGGSYNEQFFGPGTRLTVL.

This clone is judged medium-sized. The chain uses TRBV11-3 and TRBJ1-1; D call uncertain. V lost 3 bases to trimming and J lost 1 base, with 6 bases between them. This CDR3 spans 13 amino acids. Germline V gives CDR1 SGHNT, CDR2 YENEEA. As DNA, the CDR3 is TGTGCCAGCAGCTTTACAGCGAACACTGAAGCTTTCTTT. This sequence encodes CASSFTANTEAFF.

The rearrangement uses TRBV7-2 and TRBJ1-1; D gene unclear. Trimming removed 4 bases at V and 1 base at J, with 10 bases between. Germline lookup yields CDR1 SGHTA and CDR2 FQGNSA. This CDR3 is built from 14 residues. The CDR3 region has the DNA TGTGCCAGCAGCTCCCTGGGAGGGAACACTGAAGCTTTCTTT. This sequence encodes CASSSLGGNTEAFF. Drawing the rest from reference TRBV7-2 and TRBJ1-1, the complete variable domain is GAGVSQSPSNKVTEKGKDVELRCDPISGHTALYWYRQSLGQGLEFLIYFQGNSAPDKSGLPSDRFSAERTGGSVSTLTIQRTQQEDSAVYLCASSSLGGNTEAFFGQGTRLTVV.

The chain uses TRBV15 and TRBJ1-2; no firm D call. Trimming removed 5 bases from V and 2 bases from J, with 15 bases in between. This CDR3 comprises 15 residues. In germline, CDR1 is LNHNV, CDR2 YYDKDF (reference sequence). The CDR3 bases are TGTGCCACCAGCGAGGTGAGGGCCCGGAACTATGGCTACACCTTC. Translating it yields CATSEVRARNYGYTF.

This sequence joins TRBV6-6 and TRBJ2-3, with D possibly called TRBD1 or TRBD2 (6 bases each). Germline lookup yields CDR1 MNHNY and CDR2 SVGAGI (reference sequence). The CDR3 length is 14 residues. The V gene lost 3 bases and the J gene lost 6 bases, with 13 bases spanning the gap. CDR3 DNA sequence: TGTGCCAGCAGTTATGGGGGCGGGACGGATACGCAGTATTTT. This sequence encodes CASSYGGGTDTQYF.

In this sample, this clone turned up a few times. The rearrangement links TRBV15 to TRBJ1-4; 7 nucleotides line up with TRBD1. The CDR3 is 16 amino acids. The germline gives CDR1 LNHNV, CDR2 YYDKDF (reference sequence). V was pared by 5 bases and J by 4 bases, with 10 bases of the junction left unmatched. The CDR3 bases are TGTGCCACCAGCCAGAGAGGCACAGGGGTTAATGAAAAACTGTTTTTT. Its protein product is CATSQRGTGVNEKLFF.

The chain couples TRBV12-3 or TRBV12-4 to TRBJ1-6, with D hard to call. The CDR3 is 12 residues long. V was pared by 5 bases and J by 7 bases, with 6 bases between. The CDR3 spells CASSIGNSPLHF. Written as DNA, the CDR3 is TGTGCCAGCAGTATAGGGAATTCACCCCTCCACTTT.

The count of this clone is one. The V gene is TRBV4-2, the J gene TRBJ2-3; TRBD1 might be the D (5 bases). The CDR3 sequence is 16 residues long. CDR1 and CDR2 (germline): LGHNA, YNFKEQ. Trimming took off 0 bases at V and 2 bases at J, with 12 bases between the two ends. The CDR3 DNA follows: TGTGCCAGCAGCCAAGACTGGGGCCCGGACACAGATACGCAGTATTTT. Amino acid sequence: CASSQDWGPDTDTQYF.

The CDR3 sequence: CASSFAGVEPQHF. The DNA for the CDR3 is TGTGCCAGCAGTTTTGCGGGGGTCGAGCCCCAGCATTTT. V is TRBV12-3 or TRBV12-4 and J is TRBJ1-5; D may be TRBD1 (5 bases). This CDR3 region has 13 residues. V was shortened by 3 bases and J by 8 bases, with 11 bases between the two germline ends.

A word on this clone: This likely traces to a read error, being one base from a far larger clone. Additional DNA sequences in this sample encode the identical CDR3. CDR3 bases: TGCGCCCGCAGCCACGGGAGGGGGGGACCGGGTGAAGGCTACACCTTC. Protein product: CARSHGRGGPGEGYTF. This rearrangement joins TRBV4-1 to TRBJ1-2; TRBD1 might be the D (6 bases). CDR3 length: 16 amino acids. Germline V gene lookup returns CDR1 MGHRA and CDR2 YSYEKL.

This clone turned up a few times. The chain joins TRBV7-6 to TRBJ2-3; TRBD2 is a possible D gene (5 bases). With 3 bases removed from V and 2 bases from J, the gap between germline ends came to 18 bases. CDR1 is SGHVS and CDR2 is FNYEAQ in the germline V gene. This CDR3 is 17 amino acids long. CDR3 bases: TGTGCCAGCAGCTTGGGTCCACTAGTAAAAAACACAGATACGCAGTATTTT. The encoded protein is CASSLGPLVKNTDTQYF.

This rearrangement joins TRBV12-3 or TRBV12-4 to TRBJ1-2, with D unclear. V gave up 5 bases and J gave up 4 bases, with 11 bases separating them. The CDR3 totals 13 residues. Here the CDR3 reads CASSRLSGYGYTF. The CDR3 DNA follows: TGTGCCAGCAGTCGCTTATCAGGCTATGGCTACACCTTC.

The chain is built from TRBV2 and TRBJ1-1; TRBD1 aligns across 11 bases. V lost 4 bases to trimming and J lost 0 bases; unmatched junction nucleotides: 4. The germline V gene has CDR1 SNHLY and CDR2 FYNNEI. This CDR3 has 16 residues. Here the CDR3 reads CASSGDRGTMNTEAFF. CDR3 in DNA: TGTGCCAGCAGTGGGGACAGGGGGACCATGAACACTGAAGCTTTCTTT.

This sequence joins TRBV2 and TRBJ2-1; D is perhaps TRBD1 (5 bases). The CDR3 covers 17 residues. Germline V gene lookup returns CDR1 SNHLY and CDR2 FYNNEI. V lost 3 bases to trimming and J lost 0 bases, with 15 bases between them. CDR3 DNA sequence: TGTGCCAGCAGTGAGGATAAGAGAAGGGGCTCCTACAATGAGCAGTTCTTC. This gives the protein CASSEDKRRGSYNEQFF.

This clone was counted between two and nine times. V gene TRBV29-1 combines with J gene TRBJ2-7; unclear D gene. The V and J ends lost 3 bases and 5 bases respectively, with 8 bases between them. The CDR3 is 11 amino acids. Germline CDR1 and CDR2: SQVTM and ANQGSEA. This CDR3 is CSVEGIHEQYF. CDR3 nucleotide sequence: TGCAGCGTTGAGGGGATCCACGAGCAGTACTTC.

The CDR3 sequence: CASSLVGGSTDTQYF. In nucleotides, the CDR3 is TGTGCCAGCAGCTTGGTTGGGGGTAGCACAGATACGCAGTATTTT. V gene TRBV5-6 combines with J gene TRBJ2-3, with D perhaps matching TRBD1 or TRBD2 (5 bases each). The CDR3 contains 15 residues. Per the germline V gene, CDR1 is SGHDT and CDR2 is YYEEEE. V was trimmed by 0 bases and J by 0 bases, leaving 8 bases between them.

The chain uses TRBV9 and TRBJ1-4, with D possibly matching TRBD1 (5 bases). V was clipped by 6 bases and J by 4 bases, with 16 bases between them. The CDR3 consists of 15 residues. The germline V gene encodes CDR1 SGDLS and CDR2 YYNGEE. For the CDR3, the DNA is TGTGCCAGCACCCTAGGAGAGGGGTATAATGAAAAACTGTTTTTT. This sequence encodes CASTLGEGYNEKLFF.